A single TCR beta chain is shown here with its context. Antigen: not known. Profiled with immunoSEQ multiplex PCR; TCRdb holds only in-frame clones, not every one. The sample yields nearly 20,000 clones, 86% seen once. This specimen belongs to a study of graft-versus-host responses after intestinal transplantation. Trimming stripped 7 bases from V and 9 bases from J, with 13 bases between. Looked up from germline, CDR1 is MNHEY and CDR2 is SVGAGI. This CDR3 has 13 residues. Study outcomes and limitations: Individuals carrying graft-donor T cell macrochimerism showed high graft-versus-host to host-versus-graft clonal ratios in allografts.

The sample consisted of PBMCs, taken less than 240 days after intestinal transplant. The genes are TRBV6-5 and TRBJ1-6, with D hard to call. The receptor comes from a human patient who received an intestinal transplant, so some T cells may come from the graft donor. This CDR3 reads CASKLGLASPLHF. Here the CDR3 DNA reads TGTGCCAGCAAGCTGGGGTTGGCTTCACCCCTCCACTTT.